Listed below are T cell receptor beta chains from one sample, sequenced in a study of blood T cell repertoires in COVID-19. The table came from immunoSEQ multiplex PCR; TCRdb's copy has only in-frame clones and leaves some out. The sample includes 150,000 to 200,000 clones, about four fifths of them seen just once. The sequencing sample was made of peripheral blood. Receptors were obtained from a woman aged 40 to 50 with COVID-19, enrolled during active disease. CDR3s include the opening cysteine and the closing phenylalanine or tryptophan. The D gene is left open where the match is weak. The size field is filled for only some rows; it gives once, few, many or a size class.

v_gene	j_gene	d_gene	abundance	CDR3aa	CDR3nt
TRBV14	TRBJ2-2	NA	NA	CASSQTFPTGELFF	TGTGCCAGCAGCCAAACTTTCCCCACCGGGGAGCTGTTTTTT
TRBV9	TRBJ2-3	TRBD1	NA	CASMRGTGGDTQYF	TGTGCGAGCATGCGGGGGACAGGGGGCGATACGCAGTATTTT
TRBV2	TRBJ2-5	TRBD2	NA	CASRGGVLQETQYF	TGTGCCAGCCGGGGGGGGGTTCTCCAAGAGACCCAGTACTTC
TRBV2	TRBJ2-3	NA	NA	CASSPWGEAEDTQYF	TGTGCCAGCAGCCCGTGGGGAGAGGCGGAAGATACGCAGTATTTT
TRBV10-3	TRBJ2-1	TRBD2	NA	CAISVSGGALLGSSHNEQFF	TGTGCCATCAGTGTTAGCGGGGGGGCCCTACTCGGCTCGAGCCACAATGAGCAGTTCTTC
TRBV28	TRBJ2-2	TRBD2	NA	CASSLEGLAGAGELFF	TGTGCCAGCAGTCTGGAGGGACTAGCGGGAGCCGGGGAGCTGTTTTTT
TRBV14	TRBJ2-3	TRBD2	NA	CASSILAADTQYF	TGTGCCAGCAGCATACTAGCGGCAGATACGCAGTATTTT
TRBV6-5	TRBJ1-2	NA	NA	CASTLPLGAYGYTF	TGTGCCAGCACCCTGCCGTTAGGGGCCTATGGCTACACCTTC
TRBV10-3	TRBJ2-1	NA	once	CATTGRQSSYNEQFF	TGTGCCACCACCGGTAGACAGAGCTCCTACAATGAGCAGTTCTTC
TRBV16	TRBJ1-1	NA	NA	CASSQFTDTEAFF	TGTGCCAGCAGCCAATTTACGGACACTGAAGCTTTCTTT
TRBV18	TRBJ1-1	NA	NA	CASSPKEGLGAFF	TGTGCCAGCTCACCAAAGGAGGGGTTGGGAGCTTTCTTT
TRBV2	TRBJ2-1	NA	NA	CASSARDINNEQFF	TGTGCCAGCAGTGCCCGGGACATCAACAATGAGCAGTTCTTC
TRBV29-1	TRBJ2-1	TRBD2	few	CSVQGGLARSGYNEQFF	TGCAGCGTTCAAGGAGGACTAGCGAGATCTGGTTACAATGAGCAGTTCTTC